This T cell receptor beta chain was identified during a study of T cell repertoires in cytomegalovirus infection. Study as a whole: Signatures in public TCR beta sequences pointed to both CMV infection and matching HLA type.

The sample holds many counts of this clonotype. The antigen remains undetermined. TCRdb analysed the reads with MiXCR anew, one entry per CDR3 protein. This sample yields under 150,000 distinct CDR3 sequences, of which 8% to 9% are seen a single time; 9.5% to 13% belongs to the top ten. Findings and limits, study-wide: HLA-C-restricted CMV-specific TCR beta clonotypes prevailed in the ex vivo response.

The receptor comes from a human donor in good health (CMV status not recorded). Some clones in this sample may be carry-over from other donors' samples. The material sequenced was PBMCs.

DNA of the CDR3: TGTGCCAGCAGTTTAAGGCTGGGTGGGGAGACCCAGTACTTC. Amino acid sequence: CASSLRLGGETQYF. The genes are TRBV28 and TRBJ2-5, with D hard to call. This CDR3 spans 14 amino acids. CDR1 is MDHEN, CDR2 SYDVKM, per germline. V lost 2 bases and J lost 5, with 12 bases in between. Complete variable domain (other parts from reference TRBV28 and TRBJ2-5): DVKVTQSSRYLVKRTGEKVFLECVQDMDHENMFWYRQDPGLGLRLIYFSYDVKMKEKGDIPEGYSVSREKKERFSLILESASTNQTSMYLCASSLRLGGETQYFGPGTRLLVL.